Below are 21 T cell receptor beta chains sequenced from a single sample in a study of blood T cells in healthy people across ages. The authors ran a second PCR of 7 to 11 cycles using a sample-barcoded 5' primer and a J-beta primer mix. One entry per CDR3 protein, called by TCRdb with MiXCR from the 5' RACE reads. The data hold 1,300,000 or so distinct CDR3 sequences, with 59% observed a single time. The sample was blood. Every receptor here comes from a man aged 18 to 29 in good health.

The chain couples TRBV7-9 to TRBJ2-3; D is unresolved. V shed 5 bases and J shed 6 bases, with 24 bases lying between them. The CDR3 is made up of 17 amino acids. The V gene's germline CDR1 is SEHNR and CDR2 FQNEAQ (reference sequence). The CDR3 spells CASSPGGSFKVGDTQYF. Written as DNA, the CDR3 is TGTGCCAGCAGCCCCGGTGGTAGTTTCAAGGTTGGGGATACGCAGTATTTT.

As concerns this clonotype: One junction end disagrees with the germline gene, perhaps due to a read error. This chain's CDR3 is CAGSKTPGQGPSNYGYTF. CDR3 DNA sequence: TGTGCCGGCAGCAAAACACCGGGACAGGGGCCATCAAACTATGGCTACACCTTC. The chain is built from TRBV5-5 and TRBJ1-2; 10 positions agree with TRBD1. This CDR3 contains 18 residues. The germline gives CDR1 SGHKS, CDR2 YYEKEE (reference sequence).

This chain joins TRBV10-3 and TRBJ2-7; 8 nucleotides match TRBD2. Germline values: CDR1 ENHRY, CDR2 SYGVKD. The trim removed 6 bases at V and 7 bases at J, leaving 17 bases unmatched. The CDR3 runs 16 residues. CDR3 nucleotides: TGTGCCATCAGGCCCACCCAGCGGGGGCGAAACAATGAGCAGTACTTC. Protein: CAIRPTQRGRNNEQYF.

This clonotype was picked up a small number of times. The V and J genes are TRBV4-1 and TRBJ1-1; D is perhaps TRBD1 (6 bases). Germline CDR1 reads MGHRA; CDR2 reads YSYEKL. The CDR3 extends over 17 amino acids. Trimming pared 1 base from V and 4 bases from J, leaving 19 bases between. The chain's CDR3 is CASSQGGDIYASTEAFF. The CDR3 DNA sequence: TGCGCCAGCAGCCAAGGGGGGGACATCTATGCTAGCACTGAAGCTTTCTTT.

The genes are TRBV24-1 and TRBJ2-3, with D unclear. CDR3 length: 15 amino acids. The V gene lost 11 bases and the J gene lost 4 bases, with 21 bases spanning the gap. Germline CDR1 and CDR2: KGHDR and SFDVKD. In DNA, the CDR3 is TGTGCCATCCACGAAAGAGACCGTCGACCAGATACGCAGTATTTT. Residues: CAIHERDRRPDTQYF.

The genes are TRBV6-2 or TRBV6-3 and TRBJ1-1; D might be TRBD1 (6 bases). Per germline, CDR1 MNHEY and CDR2 SVGEGT. Trimming took off 6 bases at V and 6 bases at J, with 20 bases between the two ends. This CDR3 is 15 amino acids long. CDR3 sequence: CASRQSGAASSEAFF. The CDR3 bases are TGTGCCAGCAGGCAATCAGGGGCCGCAAGCTCTGAAGCTTTCTTT.

This clonotype was found a few times. The J gene is TRBJ1-1, the V gene TRBV29-1, with 8 bases lining up with TRBD1. The CDR3 has 13 residues. CDR1 is SQVTM and CDR2 is ANQGSEA in the germline V gene. The V gene end was trimmed by 6 bases and the J gene end by 6 bases; junction bases not matched to a gene: 9. CDR3 in DNA: TGCAGCGTGGGACAGGTCTCTACCTCTGAAGCTTTCTTT. Translated, it gives CSVGQVSTSEAFF. The full variable domain, completed using reference TRBV29-1 and TRBJ1-1, is SAVISQKPSRDICQRGTSLTIQCQVDSQVTMMFWYRQQPGQSLTLIATANQGSEATYESGFVIDKFPISRPNLTFSTLTVSNMSPEDSSIYLCSVGQVSTSEAFFGQGTRLTVV.

The chain combines TRBV6-6 with TRBJ2-3; D is ambiguous. Trimming cost V 2 bases and J 3 bases, with 12 bases left between them. The CDR3 covers 15 residues. Germline lookup yields CDR1 MNHNY and CDR2 SVGAGI (reference sequence). Written as DNA, the CDR3 is TGTGCCAGCAGTTACAATCGGCCTCGTACAGATACGCAGTATTTT. It specifies CASSYNRPRTDTQYF.

In its sample, this clonotype was seen a few times. This chain joins TRBV27 and TRBJ2-3; D might be TRBD2 (5 bases). This CDR3 comprises 17 residues. CDR1 is MNHEY and CDR2 is SMNVEV in the germline V gene (reference sequence). Trimming removed 5 bases from V and 1 base from J, with 19 bases in between. The CDR3, as DNA: TGTGCCAGCAGTACCCGGGAAAACCAATGGGGCACAGATACGCAGTATTTT. Amino acid sequence: CASSTRENQWGTDTQYF.

CDR3 sequence reads: CAISQNRVSEAFF. The CDR3 DNA reads TGTGCCATCAGCCAGAACAGGGTTTCTGAAGCTTTCTTT. The chain couples TRBV10-3 to TRBJ1-1; D possibly corresponds to TRBD1 (6 bases). Germline values: CDR1 ENHRY, CDR2 SYGVKD. CDR3 length equals 13 residues. V was trimmed by 6 bases and J by 6 bases, leaving 14 bases between them.

This clonotype was recorded a few times. The genes are TRBV5-1 and TRBJ2-3, with D uncertain. V lost 5 bases and J lost 2, with 21 bases in between. The CDR3 is 17 residues long. Germline V gene data show CDR1 as SGHRS and CDR2 as YFSETQ. CDR3 DNA sequence: TGCGCCAGCAGATCCGGGCCTCCCGAACCCGACACAGATACGCAGTATTTT. Translating gives CASRSGPPEPDTDTQYF.

The chain has TRBV4-3 and TRBJ1-1; the D is unclear. Germline V gene data show CDR1 as LGHNA and CDR2 as YSLEER. The V gene lost 4 bases and the J gene lost 4 bases, with 10 bases spanning the gap. CDR3 length: 13 residues. This chain's CDR3 is CASSRTAGTEAFF. Written as DNA, the CDR3 is TGCGCCAGCAGCCGCACGGCCGGCACTGAAGCTTTCTTT.

The chain couples TRBV6-6 to TRBJ2-1; TRBD1 agrees at 8 bases. Losses at the gene ends were 1 base for V and 8 bases for J; bases not matched to a gene: 7. Germline V CDR1 and CDR2: MNHNY, SVGAGI (reference sequence). There are 15 residues in the CDR3. The CDR3 sequence is CASSYYSGTGYEQFF. The CDR3 nucleotides are TGTGCCAGCAGTTACTACTCCGGGACAGGATATGAGCAGTTCTTC.

The rearrangement joins TRBV6-6 to TRBJ1-2; no firm D call. From germline, CDR1 is MNHNY and CDR2 SVGAGI (reference sequence). V lost 2 bases to trimming and J lost 11 bases, with 9 bases between them. CDR3 length: 11 amino acids. Here the CDR3 reads CASSYREGYTF. The CDR3 coding sequence is TGTGCCAGCAGTTACAGGGAGGGTTACACCTTC.

This clonotype was picked up a small number of times. The chain links TRBV20-1 to TRBJ2-5, with TRBD1 matching over 10 bases. This CDR3 region has 15 residues. The germline V gene encodes CDR1 DFQATT and CDR2 SNEGSKA (reference sequence). Germline trimming cut 0 bases from V and 5 bases from J; bases unmatched to any gene: 6. For the CDR3, the DNA is TGCAGTGCTAGAGATGGGGGGACAGGGGACGAGACCCAGTACTTC. Encoded protein: CSARDGGTGDETQYF.

The genes are TRBV15 and TRBJ2-7; possible D gene TRBD1, 6 bases. The CDR3 sequence is 14 residues long. V was shortened by 0 bases and J by 3 bases, with 9 bases between the two germline ends. Germline CDR1 and CDR2: LNHNV and YYDKDF (reference sequence). In DNA form, the CDR3 reads TGTGCCACCAGCAGAGATCTCAGGGGCTACGAGCAGTACTTC. It encodes CATSRDLRGYEQYF.

The chain recombines TRBV7-9 with TRBJ2-5, with 8 positions matching TRBD2. V gave up 1 base and J gave up 0 bases; unmatched junction bases: 4. Looked up from germline, CDR1 is SEHNR and CDR2 is FQNEAQ (reference sequence). The CDR3 spans 16 residues. CDR3 amino acids: CASSLDSGAYQETQYF. The CDR3 DNA reads TGTGCCAGCAGCTTAGATAGCGGGGCGTACCAAGAGACCCAGTACTTC.

V gene TRBV10-3 combines with J gene TRBJ2-4; TRBD1 matches at 8 bases. The DNA end favors TRBJ2-7, so the J call may be wrong. Germline lookup yields CDR1 ENHRY and CDR2 SYGVKD. CDR3 length equals 14 residues. CDR3 residues: CAIRDRESSYEQYF. CDR3 sequence (DNA): TGTGCCATCAGGGACAGGGAATCGTCCTACGAGCAGTACTTC.

The chain uses TRBV7-2 and TRBJ1-1; D is unresolved. The CDR3 runs to 14 residues. The germline CDR1 and CDR2 sequences are SGHTA and FQGNSA. The V and J ends lost 4 bases and 1 base respectively, with 10 bases between them. Here the CDR3 DNA reads TGTGCCAGCAGCTCCCCTACCCGGAACACTGAAGCTTTCTTT. This translates into CASSSPTRNTEAFF.

The CDR3 sequence is CSAEGAVNTEAFF. DNA of the CDR3: TGCAGTGCCGAAGGCGCAGTGAACACTGAAGCTTTCTTT. The chain carries TRBV20-1 and TRBJ1-1; D is unclear. The CDR3 is 13 residues long. V lost 6 bases, J lost 0 bases, and 11 bases lay in between. Germline V gene lookup returns CDR1 DFQATT and CDR2 SNEGSKA (reference sequence).

The gene calls are TRBV6-5 and TRBJ2-1; 7 bases line up with TRBD1. V shed 8 bases, J shed 5 bases, and the junction held 9 bases outside the gene matches. Germline CDR1 is MNHEY and CDR2 is SVGAGI. The CDR3 has 14 amino acids. CDR3 nucleotide sequence: TGTGCCAGCTGCACAGGGGTATGGGACAATGAGCAGTTCTTC. Amino acids: CASCTGVWDNEQFF.